This is a list of T cell receptor beta chains from one sample in a study of CD8 T cells in ankylosing spondylitis. TCRdb ran MiXCR on the 5' RACE reads and lists one entry per CDR3 protein. The sample lists about 220,000 distinct CDR3 sequences, 6% to 8.5% occurring once. Sequenced: blood, either unsorted or a sorted T cell fraction (not recorded which). The receptor set was obtained from a male donor with ankylosing spondylitis. CDR3s include the opening cysteine and the closing phenylalanine or tryptophan. Fields, in order: D gene, clone size, J gene, V gene, CDR3 protein, CDR3 DNA. A D gene is named only where the DNA matches it firmly. Clone size appears in some rows only: once, few, many, or a class for an expanded clone.

-	-	TRBJ2-1	TRBV28	CASRRLYRRTPYNEQFF	TGTGCCAGCAGGAGACTCTACCGGAGAACCCCCTACAATGAGCAGTTCTTC
TRBD1	many	TRBJ2-3	TRBV29-1	CSAGLTGRRYSTDTQYF	TGCAGCGCTGGGTTGACAGGGAGAAGATATAGCACAGATACGCAGTATTTT
-	many	TRBJ2-7	TRBV11-2	CASSLGSFGSYEQYF	TGTGCCAGCAGCTTAGGCTCTTTCGGCAGCTACGAGCAGTACTTC
TRBD1	-	TRBJ2-3	TRBV24-1	CATSEGGQGMSDTQYF	TGTGCCACCAGTGAGGGAGGACAGGGAATGTCAGATACGCAGTATTTT
-	many	TRBJ2-7	TRBV7-9	CASSLEERGYEQYF	TGTGCCAGCAGCTTAGAGGAAAGGGGCTACGAGCAGTACTTC
-	many	TRBJ2-2	TRBV5-1	CASSGGRPTGELFF	TGCGCCAGCAGCGGGGGTAGACCGACCGGGGAGCTGTTTTTT
TRBD1	few	TRBJ2-7	TRBV7-9	CASSLDRAGEQYF	TGTGCCAGCAGCCTGGACAGGGCGGGCGAGCAGTACTTC
-	few	TRBJ1-3	TRBV20-1	CSASQGTGNTIYF	TGCAGTGCTAGCCAGGGGACTGGAAACACCATATATTTT
-	many	TRBJ2-1	TRBV7-8	CASSPRRGRDEQFF	TGTGCCAGCAGCCCGCGGCGGGGTAGGGATGAGCAGTTCTTC
-	many	TRBJ1-2	TRBV6-5	CASSFLPVNYGYTF	TGTGCCAGCAGTTTCCTGCCGGTCAACTATGGCTACACCTTC
-	-	TRBJ1-6	TRBV4-1	CASSTRDPKGSPLHF	TGCGCCAGCAGCACCAGGGACCCCAAGGGTTCACCCCTCCACTTT
TRBD2	-	TRBJ2-7	TRBV20-1	CSATAMSGVSYEQYF	TGCAGTGCTACGGCAATGAGCGGGGTCTCCTACGAGCAGTACTTC
TRBD1	-	TRBJ2-7	TRBV15	CATSTGQGAKEQYF	TGTGCCACCAGTACCGGACAGGGGGCGAAAGAGCAGTACTTC
-	-	TRBJ2-7	TRBV29-1	CSVVAEGYEQYF	TGCAGCGTTGTCGCGGAGGGGTACGAGCAGTACTTC
TRBD2	many	TRBJ2-7	TRBV7-2	CASSPGTSGITFYEQYF	TGTGCCAGCAGCCCTGGGACTAGCGGGATTACCTTCTACGAGCAGTACTTC
-	few	TRBJ2-3	TRBV6-1	CASRNPELDTQYF	TGTGCCAGCAGAAACCCAGAGTTAGATACGCAGTATTTT
-	many	TRBJ2-1	TRBV20-1	CSAHAGTLNEQFF	TGCAGTGCTCACGCCGGGACTCTCAATGAGCAGTTCTTC
TRBD1	many	TRBJ2-5	TRBV6-2/TRBV6-3	CASSYGTGGEETQYF	TGTGCCAGCAGTTACGGGACAGGGGGTGAAGAGACCCAGTACTTC
-	-	TRBJ1-2	TRBV7-9	CATPQWGGGYTF	TGTGCCACCCCACAATGGGGGGGCGGCTACACCTTC
-	few	TRBJ1-1	TRBV20-1	CSAPRENMNTEAFF	TGCAGTGCCCCCCGGGAGAATATGAACACTGAAGCTTTCTTT
-	many	TRBJ2-3	TRBV6-5	CASSFPGLTDTQYF	TGTGCCAGCAGTTTTCCGGGCCTCACAGATACGCAGTATTTT
TRBD1	-	TRBJ2-7	TRBV7-2	CASSSPDRESSYEQYF	TGTGCCAGCAGCTCGCCGGACAGGGAGAGCTCCTACGAGCAGTACTTC
TRBD1	many	TRBJ2-7	TRBV7-2	CASSLPGTVYEQYF	TGTGCCAGCAGCTTACCCGGGACAGTCTACGAGCAGTACTTC
-	many	TRBJ1-1	TRBV29-1	CSVSENRGTEAFF	TGCAGCGTTTCTGAGAATCGGGGTACTGAAGCTTTCTTT
TRBD1	many	TRBJ1-5	TRBV28	CASSPPGGTGRKNNQPQHF	TGTGCCAGCAGCCCCCCGGGGGGGACAGGGAGAAAGAACAATCAGCCCCAGCATTTT
-	many	TRBJ1-1	TRBV4-2	CASSLPSALRSEAFF	TGTGCCAGCAGCCTGCCTTCAGCCCTGAGGTCTGAAGCTTTCTTT
TRBD2	-	TRBJ2-3	TRBV24-1	CATSGYSMAAGGIEDTDTQYF	TGTGCCACCAGTGGTTATTCGATGGCGGCGGGAGGCATTGAAGACACAGATACGCAGTATTTT